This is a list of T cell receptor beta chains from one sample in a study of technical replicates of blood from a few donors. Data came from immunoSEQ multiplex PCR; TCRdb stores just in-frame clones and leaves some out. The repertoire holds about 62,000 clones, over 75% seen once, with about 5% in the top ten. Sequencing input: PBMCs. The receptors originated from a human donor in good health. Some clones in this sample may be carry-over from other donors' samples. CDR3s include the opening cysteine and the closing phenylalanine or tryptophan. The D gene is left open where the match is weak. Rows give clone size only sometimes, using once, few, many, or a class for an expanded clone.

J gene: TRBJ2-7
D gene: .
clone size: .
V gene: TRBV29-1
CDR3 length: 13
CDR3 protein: CSVGGQILYEQYF
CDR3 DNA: TGCAGCGTTGGTGGACAGATCCTCTACGAGCAGTACTTC

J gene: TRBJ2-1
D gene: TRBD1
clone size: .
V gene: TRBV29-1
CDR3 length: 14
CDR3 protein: CSVEVRDRANEQFF
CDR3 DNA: TGCAGCGTTGAAGTTCGGGACAGGGCCAATGAGCAGTTCTTC

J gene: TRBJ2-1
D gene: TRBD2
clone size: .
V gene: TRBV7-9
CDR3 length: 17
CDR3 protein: CASSFTARGGPYNEQFF
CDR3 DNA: TGTGCCAGCAGCTTCACCGCGCGGGGGGGCCCCTACAATGAGCAGTTCTTC

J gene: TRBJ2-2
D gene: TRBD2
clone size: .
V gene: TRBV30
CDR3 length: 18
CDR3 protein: CALTSGSIGARNTGELFF
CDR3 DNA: TGTGCCTTGACTAGCGGGAGTATAGGGGCCCGAAACACCGGGGAGCTGTTTTTT

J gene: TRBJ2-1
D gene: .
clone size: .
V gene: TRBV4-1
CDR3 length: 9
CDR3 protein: CASSPRQFF
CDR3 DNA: TGCGCCAGCAGCCCGCGGCAGTTCTTC

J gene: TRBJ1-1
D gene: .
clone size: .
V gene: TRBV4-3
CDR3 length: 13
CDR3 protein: CASSQDRGAEAFF
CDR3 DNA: TGCGCCAGCAGCCAAGATCGAGGCGCTGAAGCTTTCTTT

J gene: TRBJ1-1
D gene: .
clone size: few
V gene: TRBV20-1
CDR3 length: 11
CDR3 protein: CSASRNTEAFF
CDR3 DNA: TGCAGTGCTAGTAGGAACACTGAAGCTTTCTTT

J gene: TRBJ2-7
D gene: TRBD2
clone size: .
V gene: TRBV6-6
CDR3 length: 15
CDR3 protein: CASSYGLAGRYEQYF
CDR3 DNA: TGTGCCAGCAGTTATGGACTAGCGGGCCGCTACGAGCAGTACTTC

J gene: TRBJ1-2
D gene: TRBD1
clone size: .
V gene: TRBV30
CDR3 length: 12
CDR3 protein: CAWSGTGYGYTF
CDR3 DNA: TGTGCCTGGAGTGGGACAGGCTATGGCTACACCTTC

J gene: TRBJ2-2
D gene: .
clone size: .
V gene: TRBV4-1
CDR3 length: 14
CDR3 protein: CASSHDTGPGELFF
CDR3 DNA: TGCGCCAGCAGCCACGATACAGGGCCCGGGGAGCTGTTTTTT

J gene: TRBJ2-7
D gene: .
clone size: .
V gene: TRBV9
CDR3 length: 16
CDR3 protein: CASSPAPGYRSYEQYF
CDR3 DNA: TGTGCCAGCAGCCCGGCCCCAGGGTACCGATCCTACGAGCAGTACTTC

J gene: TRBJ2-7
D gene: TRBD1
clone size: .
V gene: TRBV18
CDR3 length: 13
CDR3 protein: CASSPGQGGEQYF
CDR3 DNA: TGTGCCAGCTCACCCGGACAGGGGGGAGAGCAGTACTTC

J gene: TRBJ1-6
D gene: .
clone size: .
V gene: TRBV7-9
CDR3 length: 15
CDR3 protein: CASSPRQDGNSPLHF
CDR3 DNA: TGTGCCAGCAGCCCCCGACAGGACGGTAATTCACCCCTCCACTTT

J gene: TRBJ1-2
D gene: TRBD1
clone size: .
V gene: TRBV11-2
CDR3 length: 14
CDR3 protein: CASSLGQGSTGYTF
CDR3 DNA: TGTGCCAGCAGCTTGGGACAGGGATCCACTGGCTACACCTTC

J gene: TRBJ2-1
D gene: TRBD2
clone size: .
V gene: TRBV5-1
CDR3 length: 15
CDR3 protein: CASSTSGGDYNEQFF
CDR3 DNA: TGCGCCAGCTCGACTAGCGGGGGGGACTACAATGAGCAGTTCTTC

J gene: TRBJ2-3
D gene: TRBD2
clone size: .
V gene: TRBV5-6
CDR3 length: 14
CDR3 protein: CASSTSGGTDTQYF
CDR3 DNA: TGTGCCAGCAGCACTAGCGGGGGCACAGATACGCAGTATTTT

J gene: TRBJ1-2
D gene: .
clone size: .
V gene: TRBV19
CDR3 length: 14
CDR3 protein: CASSTTGTGYGYTF
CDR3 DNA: TGTGCCAGTAGTACAACCGGGACTGGCTATGGCTACACCTTC

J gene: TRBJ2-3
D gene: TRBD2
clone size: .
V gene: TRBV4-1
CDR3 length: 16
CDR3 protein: CASSQVRGSRTDTQYF
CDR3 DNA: TGCGCCAGCAGCCAAGTTCGCGGGAGTAGAACAGATACGCAGTATTTT

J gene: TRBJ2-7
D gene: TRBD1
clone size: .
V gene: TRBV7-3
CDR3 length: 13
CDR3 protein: CASSRDRGYEQYF
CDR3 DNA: TGTGCCAGCAGCCGGGACAGGGGGTACGAGCAGTACTTC

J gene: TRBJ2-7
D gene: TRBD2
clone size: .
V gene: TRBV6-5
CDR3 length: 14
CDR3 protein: CASRLGGSNYEQYF
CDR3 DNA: TGTGCCAGCAGGCTAGGCGGGAGTAACTACGAGCAGTACTTC

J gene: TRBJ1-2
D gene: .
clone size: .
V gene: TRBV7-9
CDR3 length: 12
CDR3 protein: CASSFSGDGYTF
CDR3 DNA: TGTGCCAGCAGCTTTTCAGGGGATGGCTACACCTTC

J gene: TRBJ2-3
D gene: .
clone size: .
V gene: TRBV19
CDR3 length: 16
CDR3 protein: CASRKQGRGDTDTQYF
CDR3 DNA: TGTGCCAGTAGGAAACAGGGGCGGGGGGACACAGATACGCAGTATTTT

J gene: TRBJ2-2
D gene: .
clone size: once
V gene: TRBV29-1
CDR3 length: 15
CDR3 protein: CSARTTSSNTGELFF
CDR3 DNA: TGCAGCGCCCGGACTACTAGCTCGAACACCGGGGAGCTGTTTTTT

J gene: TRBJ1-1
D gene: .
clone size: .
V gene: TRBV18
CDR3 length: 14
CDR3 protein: CASSMTPQNTEAFF
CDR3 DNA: TGTGCCAGCTCAATGACTCCCCAGAACACTGAAGCTTTCTTT

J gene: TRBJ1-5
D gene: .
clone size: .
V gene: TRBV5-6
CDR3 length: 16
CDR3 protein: CASSLRGTEHNQPQHF
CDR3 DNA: TGTGCCAGCAGCTTGCGGGGGACGGAGCATAATCAGCCCCAGCATTTT

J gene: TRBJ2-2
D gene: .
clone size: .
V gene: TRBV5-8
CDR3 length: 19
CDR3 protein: CASSLNYFFGQSNTGELFF
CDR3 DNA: TGTGCCAGCAGCTTAAATTACTTTTTTGGACAATCGAACACCGGGGAGCTGTTTTTT

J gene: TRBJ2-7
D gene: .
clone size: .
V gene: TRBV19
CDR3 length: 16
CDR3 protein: CASRGNAEGRAYEQYF
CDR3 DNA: TGTGCCAGTAGGGGGAATGCGGAGGGTCGGGCCTACGAGCAGTACTTC

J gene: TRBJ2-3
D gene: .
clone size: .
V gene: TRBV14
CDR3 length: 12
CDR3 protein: CASSHIPETQYF
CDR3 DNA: TGTGCCAGCAGCCATATTCCGGAGACGCAGTATTTT